The sequence of this TCR beta chain was determined in a study of T cell responses to AZD1222 COVID-19 vaccine. Assay used: immunoSEQ multiplex PCR; TCRdb lists only in-frame clones, some missing. In the table there are 90,000 to 95,000 clones, 88% of which are singletons. There are a few counts of this clone. The sequenced sample was peripheral blood, obtained on day 0 of AZD1222 vaccination. The receptor was isolated from an adult in good health.

CDR3 sequence (DNA): TGTGCCAGCACGCAGGGGCGCTCCTACGAGCAGTACTTC. It is translated as CASTQGRSYEQYF. The V and J genes are TRBV6-5 and TRBJ2-7; the D gene is possibly TRBD1 (6 bases). The germline CDR1 and CDR2 sequences are MNHEY and SVGAGI. The ends were cut back, 7 bases at V and 0 bases at J, with 10 bases in the middle. The CDR3 is 13 amino acids.